This T cell receptor (beta chain) was retrieved from a study of blood T cell repertoires in COVID-19. Overall study: Sample material is recorded as cDNA or gDNA derived from T cells, B-cell-depleted T cells, or PBMCs.

This CDR3 contains 18 residues. V trimming: 1 base; J trimming: 1 base; junction bases outside the gene matches: 12. Germline V gene data show CDR1 as SGHDN and CDR2 as FVKESK. Here immunoSEQ multiplex PCR was the method, and the copy in TCRdb shows in-frame clones only, minus some. This sample has 150,000 to 200,000 clones, with about 88% found just once. Sequenced input: peripheral blood. The receptor was derived from a woman aged 25 to 39 with active or convalescent COVID-19. This chain connects TRBV14 to TRBJ2-5; TRBD2 matches at 7 bases. The CDR3 sequence is CASSQVTWLAATQETQYF. The CDR3 bases are TGTGCCAGCAGCCAAGTAACCTGGCTAGCGGCAACCCAAGAGACCCAGTACTTC.